This entry lists 4 T cell receptor beta chains sequenced from one sample in a study of cytomegalovirus exposure and HLA in healthy donors. PCR primers comprised 60 Vbeta and 13 Jbeta primers. The protocol was immunoSEQ multiplex PCR, while the TCRdb copy is restricted to in-frame clones and leaves out a portion. The sample lists approximately 140,000 clones, around 77% seen once, with over 0.8% in the top ten. Sample: PBMCs. These receptors originate from a woman between 55 and 75 years old in good health and CMV-seronegative.

The V gene is TRBV2, the J gene TRBJ2-3, with D unclear. CDR3 length: 15 residues. V lost 0 bases to trimming and J lost 2 bases, with 9 bases between them. CDR1 SNHLY and CDR2 FYNNEI come from the germline V gene. The CDR3 region is CASSEARLTTDTQYF. The CDR3 DNA reads as TGTGCCAGCAGTGAAGCGCGGCTTACCACAGATACGCAGTATTTT. The full variable domain, completed using reference TRBV2 and TRBJ2-3, is EPEVTQTPSHQVTQMGQEVILRCVPISNHLYFYWYRQILGQKVEFLVSFYNNEISEKSEIFDDQFSVERPDGSNFTLKIRSTKLEDSAMYFCASSEARLTTDTQYFGPGTRLTVL.

The genes are TRBV5-8 and TRBJ1-5; D uncertain. The germline V and J ends were trimmed by 4 bases and 6 bases, with 23 bases remaining between them. The CDR3 runs to 17 residues. Germline lookup yields CDR1 SGHTS and CDR2 YDEGEE. As DNA, the CDR3 is TGTGCCAGCAGCCACGGACTTGGGCGCGGGAGGGCTCAGCCCCAGCATTTT. Encoded protein: CASSHGLGRGRAQPQHF.

The chain is built from TRBV2 and TRBJ1-2, with D uncertain. Germline CDR1 reads SNHLY; CDR2 reads FYNNEI. The CDR3 loop spans 14 amino acids. The V end lost 4 bases, the J end lost 6 bases, and 15 bases lay between the germline ends. The CDR3 sequence: CASSGEGRAHGYTF. The CDR3 nucleotides are TGTGCCAGCAGTGGGGAGGGTAGGGCGCATGGCTACACCTTC.

J is TRBJ2-3 and V is TRBV15; D is possibly TRBD1 (5 bases). Trimming pared 2 bases from V and 6 bases from J, leaving 9 bases between. The CDR3 loop spans 13 amino acids. Germline CDR1 reads LNHNV; CDR2 reads YYDKDF (reference sequence). For the CDR3, the DNA is TGTGCCACCAGCAGACCAACAGGCGATACGCAGTATTTT. Its translation is CATSRPTGDTQYF.